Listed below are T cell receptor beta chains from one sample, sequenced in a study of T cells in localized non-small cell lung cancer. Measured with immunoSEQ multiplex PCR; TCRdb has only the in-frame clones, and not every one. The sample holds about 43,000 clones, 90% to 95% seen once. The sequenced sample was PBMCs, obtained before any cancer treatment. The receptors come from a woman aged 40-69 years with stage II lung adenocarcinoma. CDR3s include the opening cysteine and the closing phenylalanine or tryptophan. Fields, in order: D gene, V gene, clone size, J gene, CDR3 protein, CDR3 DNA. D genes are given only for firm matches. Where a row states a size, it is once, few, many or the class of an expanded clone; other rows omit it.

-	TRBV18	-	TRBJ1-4	CASSPPGSSEKLFF	TGTGCCAGCTCACCACCGGGGTCGTCTGAAAAACTGTTTTTT
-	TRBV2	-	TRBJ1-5	CASNPDVRQPQHF	TGTGCCAGCAATCCGGACGTTCGTCAGCCCCAGCATTTT
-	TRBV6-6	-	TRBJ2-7	CASSYSDSYEQYF	TGTGCCAGCAGTTACTCGGACAGTTACGAGCAGTACTTC
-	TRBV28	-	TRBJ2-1	CASTAPGFPEQFF	TGTGCCAGCACAGCACCAGGGTTCCCTGAGCAGTTCTTC
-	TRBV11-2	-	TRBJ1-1	CASSLAAGLEAFF	TGTGCCAGCAGCTTAGCCGCAGGTCTTGAAGCTTTCTTT
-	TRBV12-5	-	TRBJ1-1	CASGLPGANTEAFF	TGTGCTAGTGGCCTTCCAGGAGCGAACACTGAAGCTTTCTTT
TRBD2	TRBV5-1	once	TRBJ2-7	CASSSAWGGYEQYF	TGCGCCAGCAGCTCCGCCTGGGGAGGGTACGAGCAGTACTTC
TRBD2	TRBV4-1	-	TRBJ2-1	CASSLSQRGSSYNEQFF	TGCGCCAGCAGCCTCTCACAGCGGGGAAGCTCCTACAATGAGCAGTTCTTC
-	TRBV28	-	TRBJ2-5	CASLTAGAEQETQYF	TGTGCCAGCCTAACCGCAGGGGCAGAGCAAGAGACCCAGTACTTC
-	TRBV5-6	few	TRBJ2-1	CASLRGANYNEQFF	TGTGCCAGCCTCAGGGGCGCCAACTACAATGAGCAGTTCTTC
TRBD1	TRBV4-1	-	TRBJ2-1	CASSQDGTAYNEQFF	TGCGCCAGCAGCCAAGATGGGACAGCTTACAATGAGCAGTTCTTC
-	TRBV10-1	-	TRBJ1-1	CASGSGNTEAFF	TGCGCCAGCGGTTCAGGGAACACTGAAGCTTTCTTT
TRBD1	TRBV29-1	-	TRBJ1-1	CSVDRGNTEAFF	TGCAGCGTCGACAGGGGGAACACTGAAGCTTTCTTT
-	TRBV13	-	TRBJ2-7	CASSLGSVGEQYF	TGTGCCAGCAGCTTAGGGAGCGTGGGCGAGCAGTACTTC
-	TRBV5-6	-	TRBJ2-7	CASSLGLQGEQYF	TGTGCCAGCAGCTTGGGACTTCAGGGCGAGCAGTACTTC
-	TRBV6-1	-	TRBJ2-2	CASSEDAGNTGELFF	TGTGCCAGCAGTGAAGATGCGGGGAACACCGGGGAGCTGTTTTTT
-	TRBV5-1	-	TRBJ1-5	CASSLRGDQPQHF	TGCGCCAGCAGCTTGCGGGGGGATCAGCCCCAGCATTTT
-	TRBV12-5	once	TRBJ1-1	CASCRDGNTEAFF	TGTGCTAGTTGTCGCGACGGGAACACTGAAGCTTTCTTT
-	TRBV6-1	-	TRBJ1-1	CASNLRGVNTEAFF	TGTGCCAGCAACCTAAGAGGGGTGAACACTGAAGCTTTCTTT
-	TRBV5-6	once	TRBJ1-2	CASSLNRINYGYTF	TGTGCCAGCAGCTTAAATCGGATCAACTATGGCTACACCTTC
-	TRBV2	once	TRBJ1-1	CASSDGKGVNTEAFF	TGTGCCAGCAGTGATGGGAAAGGAGTGAACACTGAAGCTTTCTTT
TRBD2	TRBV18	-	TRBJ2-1	CASSYGLAGKDNEQFF	TGTGCCAGCTCGTACGGACTAGCGGGAAAGGACAATGAGCAGTTCTTC
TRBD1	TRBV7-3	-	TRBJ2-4	CASSSTGGKNIQYF	TGTGCCAGCAGCTCCACAGGGGGCAAAAACATTCAGTACTTC
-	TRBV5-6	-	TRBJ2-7	CASSYPGRAAYEQYF	TGTGCCAGCAGTTACCCGGGACGCGCGGCCTACGAGCAGTACTTC
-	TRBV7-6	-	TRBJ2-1	CASSSRQNSYNEQFF	TGTGCCAGCAGCTCGCGACAGAACTCCTACAATGAGCAGTTCTTC
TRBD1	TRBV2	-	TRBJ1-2	CASTKGTGEGYTF	TGTGCCAGCACCAAGGGGACAGGGGAGGGCTACACCTTC
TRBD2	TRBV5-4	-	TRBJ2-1	CASSSRRGDNEQFF	TGTGCCAGCAGCTCCCGCCGGGGGGACAATGAGCAGTTCTTC
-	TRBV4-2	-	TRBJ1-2	CASSQETGNGYTF	TGTGCCAGCAGCCAAGAAACAGGGAATGGCTACACCTTC
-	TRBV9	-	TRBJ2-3	CASSADPGHGDTQYF	TGTGCCAGCAGCGCCGACCCGGGGCATGGAGATACGCAGTATTTT
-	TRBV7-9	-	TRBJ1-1	CASSLQGGNTEAFF	TGTGCCAGCAGCCTGCAAGGGGGGAACACTGAAGCTTTCTTT
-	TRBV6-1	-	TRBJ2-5	CASRRGFQETQYF	TGTGCCAGCAGGAGAGGCTTCCAAGAGACCCAGTACTTC
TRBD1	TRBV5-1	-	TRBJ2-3	CASSLAQGGADTQYF	TGCGCCAGCAGCTTGGCACAGGGGGGCGCAGATACGCAGTATTTT
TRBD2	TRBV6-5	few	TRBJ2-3	CASSPARTRLDTQYF	TGTGCCAGCAGTCCCGCGAGGACTAGGCTGGATACGCAGTATTTT
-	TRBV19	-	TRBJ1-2	CASSMMAGVGYTF	TGTGCCAGTAGTATGATGGCAGGGGTCGGCTACACCTTC
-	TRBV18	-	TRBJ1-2	CASSPALGGTNYGYTF	TGTGCCAGCTCACCTGCCCTAGGGGGAACTAACTATGGCTACACCTTC
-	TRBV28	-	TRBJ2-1	CASSSSPVRNEQFF	TGTGCCAGCAGTTCCTCCCCTGTACGCAATGAGCAGTTCTTC
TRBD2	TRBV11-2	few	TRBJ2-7	CASSFPGTSVVEQYF	TGTGCCAGCAGCTTTCCCGGGACTAGTGTTGTCGAGCAGTACTTC
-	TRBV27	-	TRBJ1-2	CASSPRGANYGYTF	TGTGCCAGCAGCCCCAGGGGAGCTAACTATGGCTACACCTTC
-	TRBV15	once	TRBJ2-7	CATSRGVEVVEQYF	TGTGCCACCAGCAGAGGAGTGGAGGTCGTCGAGCAGTACTTC
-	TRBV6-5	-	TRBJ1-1	CASSSGTSNTEAFF	TGTGCCAGCAGTTCCGGGACATCCAACACTGAAGCTTTCTTT
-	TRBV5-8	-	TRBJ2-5	CASSVREVEETQYF	TGTGCCAGCAGCGTCAGGGAGGTTGAAGAGACCCAGTACTTC
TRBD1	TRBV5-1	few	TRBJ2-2	CASSHYLRDRAGNTGELFF	TGCGCCAGCAGCCACTACCTGAGGGACAGGGCGGGGAACACCGGGGAGCTGTTTTTT
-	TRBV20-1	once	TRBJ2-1	CSAPLVYEQFF	TGCAGTGCCCCACTAGTCTATGAGCAGTTCTTC
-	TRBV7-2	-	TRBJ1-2	CASSLAPGPWGYTF	TGTGCCAGCAGCTTAGCACCAGGCCCGTGGGGCTACACCTTC
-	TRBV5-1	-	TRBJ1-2	CASSGGGLLRGYTF	TGCGCCAGCAGCGGCGGGGGGCTGCTGAGAGGCTACACCTTC
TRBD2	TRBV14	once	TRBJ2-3	CASSQERRASGSSTDTQYF	TGTGCCAGCAGCCAAGAAAGAAGGGCTAGCGGGAGTAGCACAGATACGCAGTATTTT
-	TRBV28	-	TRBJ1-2	CASSFRGWDYGYTF	TGTGCCAGCAGTTTTAGGGGATGGGACTATGGCTACACCTTC
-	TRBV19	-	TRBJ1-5	CASSNLSPPGNQPQHF	TGTGCCAGTAGTAACCTGAGCCCCCCCGGAAATCAGCCCCAGCATTTT
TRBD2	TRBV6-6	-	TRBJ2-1	CASSRTSGGSYNEQFF	TGTGCCAGCAGTCGGACTAGCGGGGGCTCCTACAATGAGCAGTTCTTC
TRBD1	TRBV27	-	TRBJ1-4	CASSLDRVEGNEKLFF	TGTGCCAGCAGTTTGGACAGGGTTGAGGGGAATGAAAAACTGTTTTTT
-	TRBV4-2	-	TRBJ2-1	CASSVHPGWNEQFF	TGTGCCAGCAGCGTACACCCGGGTTGGAATGAGCAGTTCTTC
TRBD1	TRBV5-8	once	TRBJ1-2	CASSSGQGPNYGYTF	TGTGCCAGCAGCTCAGGACAGGGCCCTAACTATGGCTACACCTTC
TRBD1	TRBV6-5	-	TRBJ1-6	CASRPPGQANSPLHF	TGTGCCAGCAGACCCCCGGGACAGGCTAATTCACCCCTCCACTTT
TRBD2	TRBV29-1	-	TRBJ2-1	CSVAGLASYNEQFF	TGCAGCGTTGCGGGACTAGCGTCCTACAATGAGCAGTTCTTC
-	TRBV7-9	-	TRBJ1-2	CASSLEGRTDPRYTF	TGTGCCAGCAGCTTAGAGGGCAGGACTGATCCTCGCTACACCTTC
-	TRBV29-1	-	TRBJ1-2	CSVEMGAGGYTF	TGCAGCGTTGAAATGGGGGCCGGTGGCTACACCTTC
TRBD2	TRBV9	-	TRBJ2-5	CASSPRSGGGAQETQYF	TGTGCCAGCAGCCCCCGATCGGGCGGGGGGGCCCAAGAGACCCAGTACTTC
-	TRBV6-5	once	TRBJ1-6	CASWSGVRSPLHF	TGTGCCTCCTGGAGTGGGGTACGGTCACCCCTCCACTTT
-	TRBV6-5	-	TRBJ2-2	CAGGPSTGELFF	TGTGCGGGGGGCCCTAGTACCGGGGAGCTGTTTTTT
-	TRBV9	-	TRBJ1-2	CASSQDRTSLYGYTF	TGTGCCAGCAGCCAAGATCGTACATCGCTCTATGGCTACACCTTC